This T cell receptor beta chain stems from a study of blood T cell repertoires in COVID-19. This clone has only one observation. In the original analysis: Estimates of nucleated cell counts were drawn from the amplification of reference gene primers. Measured with immunoSEQ multiplex PCR; TCRdb has only the in-frame clones, and not every one. Clone size and V and J calls were adopted from that table, with D and trimming inferred from the DNA. The sample has over 150,000 clones, 65% to 85% seen once. Individuals drawn from around 25 US areas were roughly 18 to 95 years old. Self-reported history from a screening survey and questionnaire set each donor's cohort. Two consecutive negative NP/OP PCR tests, clearance, or resolved symptoms defined Cohort 3 recovery. The source is a woman between 25 and 40 years old who had recovered from COVID-19. Source material: PBMCs or T cells enriched from blood (not recorded which).

The DNA of the CDR3 is TGTGCCAGTAGTATAGATGGGAGGGTAGGGCTAGCCAAAAACATTCAGTACTTC. This codes for CASSIDGRVGLAKNIQYF. The chain has TRBV19 and TRBJ2-4, with 7 positions matching TRBD2. Germline assignment: CDR1 LNHDA and CDR2 SQIVND (reference sequence). This CDR3 contains 18 residues. V shed 0 bases, J shed 0 bases, and the junction held 8 bases outside the gene matches.